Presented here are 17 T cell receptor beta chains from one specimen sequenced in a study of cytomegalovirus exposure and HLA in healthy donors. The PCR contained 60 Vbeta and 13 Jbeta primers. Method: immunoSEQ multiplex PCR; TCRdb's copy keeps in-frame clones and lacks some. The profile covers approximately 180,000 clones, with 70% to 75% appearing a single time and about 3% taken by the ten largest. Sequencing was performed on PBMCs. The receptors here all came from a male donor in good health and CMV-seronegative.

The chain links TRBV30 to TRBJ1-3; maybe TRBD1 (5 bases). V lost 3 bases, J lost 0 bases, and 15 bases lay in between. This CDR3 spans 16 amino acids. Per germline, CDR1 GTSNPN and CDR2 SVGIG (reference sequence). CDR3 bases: TGTGCCTGGAGCGCGGCAGGGTTAGGCTCTGGAAACACCATATATTTT. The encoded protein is CAWSAAGLGSGNTIYF. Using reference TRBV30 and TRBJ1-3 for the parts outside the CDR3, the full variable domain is SQTIHQWPATLVQPVGSPLSLECTVEGTSNPNLYWYRQAAGRGLQLLFYSVGIGQISSEVPQNLSASRPQDRQFILSSKKLLLSDSGFYLCAWSAAGLGSGNTIYFGEGSWLTVV.

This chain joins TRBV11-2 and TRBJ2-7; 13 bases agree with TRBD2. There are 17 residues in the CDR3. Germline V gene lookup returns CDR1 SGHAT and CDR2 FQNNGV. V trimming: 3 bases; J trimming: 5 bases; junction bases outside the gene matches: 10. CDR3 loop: CASSFQAGTSGNNEQYF. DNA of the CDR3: TGTGCCAGCAGCTTTCAGGCGGGGACTAGCGGGAACAACGAGCAGTACTTC. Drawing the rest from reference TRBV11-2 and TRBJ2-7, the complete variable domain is EAGVAQSPRYKIIEKRQSVAFWCNPISGHATLYWYQQILGQGPKLLIQFQNNGVVDDSQLPKDRFSAERLKGVDSTLKIQPAKLEDSAVYLCASSFQAGTSGNNEQYFGPGTRLTVT.

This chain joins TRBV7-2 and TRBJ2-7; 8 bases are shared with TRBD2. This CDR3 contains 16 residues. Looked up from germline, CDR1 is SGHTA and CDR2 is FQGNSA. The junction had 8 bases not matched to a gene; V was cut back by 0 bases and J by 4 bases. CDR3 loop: CASSLAPGRAWYEQYF. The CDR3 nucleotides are TGTGCCAGCAGCTTAGCGCCCGGGAGGGCCTGGTACGAGCAGTACTTC. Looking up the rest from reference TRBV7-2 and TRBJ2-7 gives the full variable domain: GAGVSQSPSNKVTEKGKDVELRCDPISGHTALYWYRQSLGQGLEFLIYFQGNSAPDKSGLPSDRFSAERTGGSVSTLTIQRTQQEDSAVYLCASSLAPGRAWYEQYFGPGTRLTVT.

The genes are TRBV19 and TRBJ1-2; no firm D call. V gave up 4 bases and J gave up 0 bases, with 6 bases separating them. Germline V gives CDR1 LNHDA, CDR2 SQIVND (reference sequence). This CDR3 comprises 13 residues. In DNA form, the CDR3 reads TGTGCCAGTAGTAGTTACACTAACTATGGCTACACCTTC. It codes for CASSSYTNYGYTF.

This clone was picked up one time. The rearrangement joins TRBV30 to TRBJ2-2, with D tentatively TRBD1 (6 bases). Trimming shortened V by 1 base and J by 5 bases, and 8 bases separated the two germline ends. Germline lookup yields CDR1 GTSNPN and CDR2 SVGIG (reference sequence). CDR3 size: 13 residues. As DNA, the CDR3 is TGTGCCTGGAGTGAGGACAGTACCGGGGAGCTGTTTTTT. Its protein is CAWSEDSTGELFF.

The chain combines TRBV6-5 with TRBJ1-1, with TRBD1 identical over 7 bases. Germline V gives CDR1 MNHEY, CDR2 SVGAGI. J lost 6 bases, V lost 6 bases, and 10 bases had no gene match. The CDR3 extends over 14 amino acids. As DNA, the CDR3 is TGTGCCAGCAGCCAACAGACAGGGAGGTCTGAAGCTTTCTTT. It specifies CASSQQTGRSEAFF.

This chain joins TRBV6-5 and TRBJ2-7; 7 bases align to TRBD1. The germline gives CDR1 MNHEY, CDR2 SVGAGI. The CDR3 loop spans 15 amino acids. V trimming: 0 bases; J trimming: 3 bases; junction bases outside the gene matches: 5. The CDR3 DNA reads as TGTGCCAGCAGTTACTCGAGGGACAGTGGCTACGAGCAGTACTTC. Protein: CASSYSRDSGYEQYF.

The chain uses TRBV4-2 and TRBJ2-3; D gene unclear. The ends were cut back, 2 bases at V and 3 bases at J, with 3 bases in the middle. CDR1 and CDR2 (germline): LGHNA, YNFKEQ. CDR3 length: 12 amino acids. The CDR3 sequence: CASSQSTDTQYF. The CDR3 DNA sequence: TGTGCCAGCAGCCAATCTACAGATACGCAGTATTTT.

Here the CDR3 reads CASSEVLGGEWRPYEQYF. In DNA, the CDR3 is TGTGCCAGCAGTGAAGTGCTGGGTGGGGAATGGAGGCCCTACGAGCAGTACTTC. This chain uses TRBV6-1 with TRBJ2-7, with D possibly being TRBD2 (5 bases). Germline V CDR1 and CDR2: MNHNS, SASEGT. The CDR3 has 18 amino acids. Trimming cost V 1 base and J 2 bases, with 21 bases left between them.

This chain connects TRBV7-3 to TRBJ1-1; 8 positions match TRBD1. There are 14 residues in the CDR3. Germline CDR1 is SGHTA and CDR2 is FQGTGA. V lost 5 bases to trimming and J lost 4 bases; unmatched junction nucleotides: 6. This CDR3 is CASSLDRGTTEAFF. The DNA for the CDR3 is TGTGCCAGCAGCCTAGACAGGGGTACCACTGAAGCTTTCTTT.

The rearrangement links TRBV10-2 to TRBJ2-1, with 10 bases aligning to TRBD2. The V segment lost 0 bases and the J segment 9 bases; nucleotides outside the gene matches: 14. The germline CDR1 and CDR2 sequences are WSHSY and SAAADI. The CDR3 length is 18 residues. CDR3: CASSESGLGLAGAREQFF. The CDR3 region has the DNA TGCGCCAGCAGTGAGTCGGGGTTGGGTCTAGCGGGGGCCCGTGAGCAGTTCTTC.

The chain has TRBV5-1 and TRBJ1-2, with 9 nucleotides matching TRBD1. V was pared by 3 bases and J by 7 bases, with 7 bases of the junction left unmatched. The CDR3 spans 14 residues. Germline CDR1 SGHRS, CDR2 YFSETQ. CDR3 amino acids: CASSSGQGQSGYTF. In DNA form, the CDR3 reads TGCGCCAGCAGCTCTGGACAGGGGCAAAGTGGCTACACCTTC.

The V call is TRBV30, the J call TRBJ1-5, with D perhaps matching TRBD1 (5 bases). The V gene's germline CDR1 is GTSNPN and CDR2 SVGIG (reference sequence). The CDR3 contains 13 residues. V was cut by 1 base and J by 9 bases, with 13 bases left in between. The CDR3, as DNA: TGTGCCTGGAGTGAAGGGGATTGGGTGCCCCAGCATTTT. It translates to CAWSEGDWVPQHF.

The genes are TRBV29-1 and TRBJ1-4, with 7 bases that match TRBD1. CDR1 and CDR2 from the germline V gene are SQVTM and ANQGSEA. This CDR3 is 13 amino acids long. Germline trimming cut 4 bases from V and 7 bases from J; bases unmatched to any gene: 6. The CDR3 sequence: CSVGGTVGEKLFF. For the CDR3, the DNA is TGCAGCGTTGGTGGGACAGTAGGTGAAAAACTGTTTTTT. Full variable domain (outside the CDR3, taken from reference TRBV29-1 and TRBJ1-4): SAVISQKPSRDICQRGTSLTIQCQVDSQVTMMFWYRQQPGQSLTLIATANQGSEATYESGFVIDKFPISRPNLTFSTLTVSNMSPEDSSIYLCSVGGTVGEKLFFGSGTQLSVL.

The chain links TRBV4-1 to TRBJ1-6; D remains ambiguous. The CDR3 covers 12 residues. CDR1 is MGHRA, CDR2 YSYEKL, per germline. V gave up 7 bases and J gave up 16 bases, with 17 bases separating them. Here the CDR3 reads CASTDARGSLHF. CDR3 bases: TGCGCCAGCACTGATGCCCGGGGATCACTCCACTTT.

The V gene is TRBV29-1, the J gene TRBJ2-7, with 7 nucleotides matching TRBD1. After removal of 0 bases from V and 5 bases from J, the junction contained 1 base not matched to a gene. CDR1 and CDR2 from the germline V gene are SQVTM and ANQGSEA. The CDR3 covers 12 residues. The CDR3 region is CSVEEGTDEQYF. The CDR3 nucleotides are TGCAGCGTTGAAGAAGGGACAGACGAGCAGTACTTC.

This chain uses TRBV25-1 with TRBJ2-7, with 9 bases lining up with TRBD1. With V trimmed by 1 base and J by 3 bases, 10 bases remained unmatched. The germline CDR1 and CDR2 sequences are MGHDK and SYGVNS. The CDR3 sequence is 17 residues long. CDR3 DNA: TGTGCCAGCAGTGAATTTTCCATCAGACAGGGGGACTACGAGCAGTACTTC. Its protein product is CASSEFSIRQGDYEQYF.